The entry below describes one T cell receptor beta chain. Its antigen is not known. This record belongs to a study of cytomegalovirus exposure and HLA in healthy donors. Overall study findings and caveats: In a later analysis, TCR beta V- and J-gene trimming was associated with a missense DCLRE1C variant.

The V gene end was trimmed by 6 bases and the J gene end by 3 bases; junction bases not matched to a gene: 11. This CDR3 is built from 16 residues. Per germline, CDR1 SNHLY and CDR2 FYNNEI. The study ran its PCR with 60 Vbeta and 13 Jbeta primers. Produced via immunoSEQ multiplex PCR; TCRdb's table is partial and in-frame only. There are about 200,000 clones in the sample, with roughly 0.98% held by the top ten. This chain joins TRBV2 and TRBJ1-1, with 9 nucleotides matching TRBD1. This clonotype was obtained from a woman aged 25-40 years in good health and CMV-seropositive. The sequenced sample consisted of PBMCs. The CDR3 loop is CASSLVRDREDTEAFF. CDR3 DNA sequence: TGTGCCAGCAGCCTCGTCCGGGACAGGGAGGACACTGAAGCTTTCTTT.